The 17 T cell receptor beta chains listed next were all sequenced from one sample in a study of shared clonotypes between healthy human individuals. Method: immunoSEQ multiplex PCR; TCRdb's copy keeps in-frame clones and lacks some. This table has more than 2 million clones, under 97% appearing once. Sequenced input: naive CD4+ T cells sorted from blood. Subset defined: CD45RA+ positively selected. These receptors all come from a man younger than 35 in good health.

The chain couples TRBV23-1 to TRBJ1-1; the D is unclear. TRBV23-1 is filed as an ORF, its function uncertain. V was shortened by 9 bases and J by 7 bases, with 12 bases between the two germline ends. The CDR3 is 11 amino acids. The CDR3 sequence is CARPSANEAFF. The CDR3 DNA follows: TGCGCCAGACCTTCGGCCAATGAAGCTTTCTTT.

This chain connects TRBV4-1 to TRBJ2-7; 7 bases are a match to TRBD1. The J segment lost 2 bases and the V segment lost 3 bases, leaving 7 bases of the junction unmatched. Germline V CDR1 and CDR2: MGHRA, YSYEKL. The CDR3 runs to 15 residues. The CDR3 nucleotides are TGCGCCAGCAGCCAGACGGACAGGAACCCCTACGAGCAGTACTTC. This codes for CASSQTDRNPYEQYF.

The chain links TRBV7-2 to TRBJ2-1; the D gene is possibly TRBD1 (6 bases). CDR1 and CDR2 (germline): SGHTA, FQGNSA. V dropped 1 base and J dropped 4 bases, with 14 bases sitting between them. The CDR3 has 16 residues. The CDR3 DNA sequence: TGTGCCAGCAGCTTAGATCCAGGGGCTCCTTACAATGAGCAGTTCTTC. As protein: CASSLDPGAPYNEQFF.

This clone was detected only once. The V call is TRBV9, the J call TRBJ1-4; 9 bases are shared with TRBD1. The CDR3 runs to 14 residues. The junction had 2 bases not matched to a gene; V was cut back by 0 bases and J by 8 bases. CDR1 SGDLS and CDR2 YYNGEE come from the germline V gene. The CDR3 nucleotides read TGTGCCAGCAGCGTAGGACAGGGGGGAGAAAAACTGTTTTTT. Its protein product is CASSVGQGGEKLFF. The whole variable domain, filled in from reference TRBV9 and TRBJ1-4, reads DSGVTQTPKHLITATGQRVTLRCSPRSGDLSVYWYQQSLDQGLQFLIQYYNGEERAKGNILERFSAQQFPDLHSELNLSSLELGDSALYFCASSVGQGGEKLFFGSGTQLSVL.

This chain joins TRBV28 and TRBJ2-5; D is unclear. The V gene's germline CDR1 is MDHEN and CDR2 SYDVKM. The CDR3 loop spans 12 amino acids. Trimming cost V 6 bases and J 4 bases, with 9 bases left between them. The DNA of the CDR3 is TGTGCCAGCAGGGTGTCGGGAGAGACCCAGTACTTC. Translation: CASRVSGETQYF.

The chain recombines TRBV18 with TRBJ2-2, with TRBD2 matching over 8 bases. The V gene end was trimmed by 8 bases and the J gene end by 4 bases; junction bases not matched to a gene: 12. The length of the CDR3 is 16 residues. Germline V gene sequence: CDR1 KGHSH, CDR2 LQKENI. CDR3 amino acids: CASRPSGGPGTGELFF. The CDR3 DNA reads TGTGCCAGCCGACCCTCGGGAGGGCCTGGCACCGGGGAGCTGTTTTTT.

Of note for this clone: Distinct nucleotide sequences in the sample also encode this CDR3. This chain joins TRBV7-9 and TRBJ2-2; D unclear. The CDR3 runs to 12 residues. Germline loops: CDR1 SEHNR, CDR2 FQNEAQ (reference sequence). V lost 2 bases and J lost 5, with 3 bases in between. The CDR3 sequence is CASSLPTGELFF. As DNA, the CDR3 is TGTGCCAGCAGCTTACCAACCGGGGAGCTGTTTTTT.

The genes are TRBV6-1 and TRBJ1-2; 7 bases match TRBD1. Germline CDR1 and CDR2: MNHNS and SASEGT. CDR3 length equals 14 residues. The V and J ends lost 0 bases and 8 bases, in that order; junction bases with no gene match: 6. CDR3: CASSEAYTGDGYTF. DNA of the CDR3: TGTGCCAGCAGTGAAGCTTATACAGGGGACGGCTACACCTTC.

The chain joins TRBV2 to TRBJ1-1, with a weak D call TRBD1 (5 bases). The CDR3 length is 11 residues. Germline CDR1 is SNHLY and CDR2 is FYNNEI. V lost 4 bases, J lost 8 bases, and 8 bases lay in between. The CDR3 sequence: CASSGDVEAFF. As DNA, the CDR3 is TGTGCCAGCAGTGGGGACGTAGAAGCTTTCTTT.

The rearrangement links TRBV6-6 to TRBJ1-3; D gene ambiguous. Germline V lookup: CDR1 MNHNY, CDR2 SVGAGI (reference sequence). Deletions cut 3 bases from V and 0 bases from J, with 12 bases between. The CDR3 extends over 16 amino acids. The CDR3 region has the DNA TGTGCCAGCAGTTATACCCAGTCCGGCTCTGGAAACACCATATATTTT. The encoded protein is CASSYTQSGSGNTIYF.

In DNA form, the CDR3 reads TGCGCCAGCAGCTTGGGGCGGATAAACTACGAGCAGTACTTC. Encoded protein: CASSLGRINYEQYF. This chain joins TRBV5-1 and TRBJ2-7; D is undetermined. The CDR3 sequence is 14 residues long. Germline V CDR1 and CDR2: SGHRS, YFSETQ. V lost 0 bases and J 3 bases, leaving 10 bases between the germline ends.

The CDR3 DNA reads TGTGCCAGCTCGCGACAGGACCAAGAGACCCAGTACTTC. Protein product: CASSRQDQETQYF. V and J are TRBV18 and TRBJ2-5; D may be TRBD1 (6 bases). Trimming left V 6 bases short and J 0 bases short, with 8 bases between. The CDR3 runs to 13 residues. The germline CDR1 and CDR2 sequences are KGHSH and LQKENI.

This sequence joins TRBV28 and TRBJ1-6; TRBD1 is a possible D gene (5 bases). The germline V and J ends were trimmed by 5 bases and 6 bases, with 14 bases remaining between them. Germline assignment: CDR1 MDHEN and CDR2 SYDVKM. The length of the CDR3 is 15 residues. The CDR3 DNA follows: TGTGCCAGCAGTGGGGGAGGGGCAGCTAATTCACCCCTCCACTTT. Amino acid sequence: CASSGGGAANSPLHF.

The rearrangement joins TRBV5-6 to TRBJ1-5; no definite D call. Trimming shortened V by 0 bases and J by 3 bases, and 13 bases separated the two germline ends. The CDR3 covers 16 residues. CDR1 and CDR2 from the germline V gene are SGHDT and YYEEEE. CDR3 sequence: CASSLGPGLYNQPQHF. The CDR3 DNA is TGTGCCAGCAGCTTGGGGCCGGGCCTATACAATCAGCCCCAGCATTTT.

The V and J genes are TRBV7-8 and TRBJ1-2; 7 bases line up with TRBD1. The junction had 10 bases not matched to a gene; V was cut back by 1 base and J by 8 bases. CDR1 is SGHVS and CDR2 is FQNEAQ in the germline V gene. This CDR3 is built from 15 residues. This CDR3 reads CASSLDLGQARGYTF. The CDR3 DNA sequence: TGTGCCAGCAGCTTAGACCTTGGACAGGCCCGGGGCTACACCTTC. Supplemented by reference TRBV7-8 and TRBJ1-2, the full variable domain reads GAGVSQSPRYKVAKRGQDVALRCDPISGHVSLFWYQQALGQGPEFLTYFQNEAQLDKSGLPSDRFFAERPEGSVSTLKIQRTQQEDSAVYLCASSLDLGQARGYTFGSGTRLTVV.

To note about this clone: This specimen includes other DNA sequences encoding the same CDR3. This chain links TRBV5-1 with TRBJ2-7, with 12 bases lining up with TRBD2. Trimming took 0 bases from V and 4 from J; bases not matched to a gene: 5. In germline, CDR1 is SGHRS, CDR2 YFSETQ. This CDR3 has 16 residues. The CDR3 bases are TGCGCCAGCAGCTTGGGGGGGACTAGCGGGTCATACGAGCAGTACTTC. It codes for CASSLGGTSGSYEQYF.

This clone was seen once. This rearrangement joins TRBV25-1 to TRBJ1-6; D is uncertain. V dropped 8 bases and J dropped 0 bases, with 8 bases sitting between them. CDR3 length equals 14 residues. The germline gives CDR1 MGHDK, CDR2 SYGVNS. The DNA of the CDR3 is TGTGCCAGCGTCGCGAGCTCCTATAATTCACCCCTCCACTTT. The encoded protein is CASVASSYNSPLHF. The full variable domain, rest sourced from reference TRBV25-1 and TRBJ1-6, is EADIYQTPRYLVIGTGKKITLECSQTMGHDKMYWYQQDPGMELHLIHYSYGVNSTEKGDLSSESTVSRIRTEHFPLTLESARPSHTSQYLCASVASSYNSPLHFGNGTRLTVT.